A single sample is the source of the 2 T cell receptor beta chains below, sequenced in a study of blood T cell repertoires in COVID-19. The repertoire was sequenced with immunoSEQ multiplex PCR; TCRdb's copy has only in-frame clones and lacks some. The table shows over 25,000 clones, with about 90% occurring only once. The specimen was peripheral blood. All receptors derive from a woman aged 50 to 60 with active COVID-19.

The genes are TRBV7-2 and TRBJ2-3, with TRBD2 matching 10 bases. The ends lost 1 base at V and 1 base at J; junction bases unmatched: 2. This CDR3 is built from 16 residues. Per germline, CDR1 SGHTA and CDR2 FQGNSA. The CDR3 protein is CASSLVGTSGTDTQYF. The CDR3 DNA reads TGTGCCAGCAGCTTAGTGGGGACTAGCGGCACAGATACGCAGTATTTT.

The chain recombines TRBV18 with TRBJ2-1; TRBD2 aligns across 11 bases. The germline V gene encodes CDR1 KGHSH and CDR2 LQKENI. The CDR3 consists of 22 residues. V lost 0 bases to trimming and J lost 0 bases; unmatched junction nucleotides: 16. The CDR3 protein is CASSPPTSGTSGWEGSYNEQFF. The DNA of the CDR3 is TGTGCCAGCTCACCACCGACCAGCGGGACTAGCGGATGGGAGGGCTCCTACAATGAGCAGTTCTTC.